The 17 T cell receptor beta chains in this list originate from one sample, sequenced in a study of T cells in Graves' hyperthyroidism and ophthalmopathy. TCR beta CDR3 sequences were amplified from RNA transcripts. During a first-round RT-PCR of the TCR CDR3, the HTBI primer set was used. TCRdb fed the multiplex PCR reads into MiXCR, producing one record per CDR3 protein. The sample shows 330,000 or so distinct CDR3 sequences, roughly 20% of them seen only once. The sequencing sample was made of blood. These receptors were collected from a woman between 35 and 50 years old with Graves' ophthalmopathy.

In its sample, this clonotype was seen many times. This sequence joins TRBV6-2 or TRBV6-3 and TRBJ2-7; D perhaps matches TRBD2 (6 bases). Looked up from germline, CDR1 is MNHEY and CDR2 is SVGEGT. The length of the CDR3 is 13 residues. Trimming took off 6 bases at V and 9 bases at J, with 18 bases between the two ends. This CDR3 reads CASSPGLSPRQYF. The CDR3 coding sequence is TGTGCCAGCAGCCCGGGACTTTCTCCCAGGCAGTACTTC.

The genes are TRBV3-1 and TRBJ2-4; 8 bases are a match to TRBD2. The germline CDR1 and CDR2 sequences are LGHDT and YNNKEL (reference sequence). This CDR3 has 15 residues. Trimming took 3 bases from V and 7 from J; bases not matched to a gene: 8. The chain's CDR3 is CASSHLSGAGNIQYF. Here the CDR3 DNA reads TGTGCCAGCAGCCACCTTAGCGGGGCCGGGAACATTCAGTACTTC.

Ten or more counts support this clonotype. V is TRBV6-5 and J is TRBJ1-3; D is undetermined. V gave up 0 bases and J gave up 2 bases, with 5 bases separating them. CDR3 length equals 14 residues. Germline-derived CDR1 and CDR2 are MNHEY and SVGAGI. CDR3 region: CASSYSVTGNTIYF. The CDR3 DNA sequence: TGTGCCAGCAGTTACTCAGTAACTGGAAACACCATATATTTT.

This clonotype was seen many times. This chain links TRBV20-1 with TRBJ2-2; TRBD2 matches at 9 bases. The CDR3 runs 16 residues. V was pared by 5 bases and J by 5 bases, with 12 bases of the junction left unmatched. Germline CDR1 and CDR2: DFQATT and SNEGSKA (reference sequence). CDR3 protein: CSASSAGLAITGELFF. CDR3 DNA: TGCAGTGCTTCCTCAGCGGGACTAGCAATAACCGGGGAGCTGTTTTTT.

This clonotype was seen ten or more times. V and J are TRBV2 and TRBJ2-2; 10 nucleotides match TRBD2. This CDR3 has 17 amino acids. The V and J ends lost 7 bases and 6 bases, in that order; junction bases with no gene match: 14. CDR1 SNHLY and CDR2 FYNNEI come from the germline V gene. The CDR3 DNA sequence: TGTGCCAGCAAGGCTAGCGGGAGTCCCTGGCAACCCGGGGAGCTGTTTTTT. It codes for CASKASGSPWQPGELFF.

The sample holds many counts of this clonotype. The V and J genes are TRBV11-2 and TRBJ2-5, with D perhaps matching TRBD1 (6 bases). CDR1 and CDR2 (germline): SGHAT, FQNNGV. The V gene lost 6 bases and the J gene lost 1 base, with 12 bases spanning the gap. This CDR3 region has 14 residues. The DNA of the CDR3 is TGTGCCAGCAGTTACGGACAGTTCCAAGAGACCCAGTACTTC. It encodes CASSYGQFQETQYF. Using reference TRBV11-2 and TRBJ2-5 for the parts outside the CDR3, the full variable domain is EAGVAQSPRYKIIEKRQSVAFWCNPISGHATLYWYQQILGQGPKLLIQFQNNGVVDDSQLPKDRFSAERLKGVDSTLKIQPAKLEDSAVYLCASSYGQFQETQYFGPGTRLLVL.

This clonotype came up many times. The genes are TRBV7-2 and TRBJ1-2, with D tentatively TRBD1 (5 bases). Germline CDR1 is SGHTA and CDR2 is FQGNSA. Trimming removed 6 bases from V and 5 bases from J, with 19 bases in between. CDR3 length: 15 amino acids. CDR3 protein: CASRLGMGGGYGYTF. The CDR3 coding sequence is TGTGCCAGCAGACTTGGCATGGGGGGAGGATATGGCTACACCTTC.

The sample holds many counts of this clonotype. This sequence joins TRBV6-2 or TRBV6-3 and TRBJ2-7; D possibly corresponds to TRBD2 (5 bases). The CDR3 is 15 residues long. Germline-derived CDR1 and CDR2 are MNHEY and SVGEGT. V was clipped by 7 bases and J by 2 bases, with 18 bases between them. The CDR3 here is CASTPGLGKAYEQYF. The CDR3 DNA is TGTGCCAGCACCCCGGGGTTAGGCAAAGCCTACGAGCAGTACTTC.

This clonotype has just a few counts. V is TRBV5-1 and J is TRBJ2-2, with 13 bases that match TRBD2. V shed 0 bases, J shed 0 bases, and the junction held 2 bases outside the gene matches. CDR3 length: 18 amino acids. Germline loops: CDR1 SGHRS, CDR2 YFSETQ. CDR3 coding DNA: TGCGCCAGCAGCTTGGTTGGGACTAGCGGGACGAACACCGGGGAGCTGTTTTTT. Residues: CASSLVGTSGTNTGELFF.

This clonotype was seen repeatedly, ten times or more. The CDR3 bases are TGCAGCGTTGCACAGGGGGCGCAAGCTTTCTTT. It translates to CSVAQGAQAFF. The genes are TRBV29-1 and TRBJ1-1; the match to TRBD1 covers 9 bases. Losses at the gene ends were 4 bases for V and 9 bases for J; bases not matched to a gene: 3. Germline V gene data show CDR1 as SQVTM and CDR2 as ANQGSEA. The CDR3 has 11 amino acids.

This clonotype came up many times. V usage is TRBV20-1 and J usage is TRBJ2-5; D call uncertain. With 0 bases removed from V and 4 bases from J, the gap between germline ends came to 15 bases. The CDR3 contains 15 residues. Germline V gene data show CDR1 as DFQATT and CDR2 as SNEGSKA (reference sequence). CDR3 nucleotides: TGCAGTGCTAGAGATCTGGTAAATGCGAGAGAGACCCAGTACTTC. This gives the protein CSARDLVNARETQYF.

At least ten counts were recorded for this clonotype. The rearrangement joins TRBV20-1 to TRBJ2-2, with D hard to call. This CDR3 is built from 12 residues. Trimming took off 5 bases at V and 7 bases at J, with 11 bases between the two ends. Germline CDR1 DFQATT, CDR2 SNEGSKA (reference sequence). CDR3 loop: CSASRRNGELFF. CDR3 DNA sequence: TGCAGTGCTTCCCGGCGGAACGGGGAGCTGTTTTTT.

Ten or more counts support this clonotype. This sequence joins TRBV11-1 and TRBJ2-7; D remains unclear. CDR3 length: 14 residues. V was trimmed by 5 bases and J by 6 bases, leaving 17 bases between them. Germline V CDR1 and CDR2: SGHAT, FQDESV (reference sequence). This CDR3 is CASSLLMGTGEQYF. The CDR3 DNA sequence: TGTGCCAGCAGCCTTCTTATGGGCACGGGCGAGCAGTACTTC.

Ten or more counts support this clonotype. The rearrangement links TRBV5-1 to TRBJ1-2, with 9 bases matching TRBD1. CDR3 length: 14 amino acids. From germline, CDR1 is SGHRS and CDR2 YFSETQ. V lost 4 bases, J lost 3 bases, and 4 bases stayed unmatched. CDR3: CASSLDRGDYGYTF. The CDR3, as DNA: TGCGCCAGCAGCCTCGACAGGGGGGACTATGGCTACACCTTC.

CDR3 nucleotides: TGTGCCAGCAGTTCGGACAGGGGCTCAGGCACTGAAGCTTTCTTT. Encoded protein: CASSSDRGSGTEAFF. The chain couples TRBV6-5 to TRBJ1-1, with 9 bases that match TRBD1. The CDR3 extends over 15 amino acids. CDR1 is MNHEY and CDR2 is SVGAGI in the germline V gene. The V and J ends lost 4 bases and 4 bases, in that order; junction bases with no gene match: 7.

This clonotype was observed many times. The chain has TRBV5-1 and TRBJ1-1; 7 bases match TRBD1. CDR1 and CDR2 (germline): SGHRS, YFSETQ. This CDR3 spans 14 amino acids. V gave up 0 bases and J gave up 1 base; unmatched junction bases: 0. CDR3 bases: TGCGCCAGCAGCTTGGACAGGGGGAACACTGAAGCTTTCTTT. Protein: CASSLDRGNTEAFF.

This clonotype has just a few counts. The rearrangement joins TRBV24-1 to TRBJ1-5; D is unclear. CDR3 length: 13 residues. The V and J ends lost 3 bases and 10 bases respectively, with 12 bases between them. The germline V gene encodes CDR1 KGHDR and CDR2 SFDVKD. This CDR3 is CATSDLTGKPQHF. The CDR3 DNA reads TGTGCCACCAGTGATCTGACGGGGAAACCCCAGCATTTT.